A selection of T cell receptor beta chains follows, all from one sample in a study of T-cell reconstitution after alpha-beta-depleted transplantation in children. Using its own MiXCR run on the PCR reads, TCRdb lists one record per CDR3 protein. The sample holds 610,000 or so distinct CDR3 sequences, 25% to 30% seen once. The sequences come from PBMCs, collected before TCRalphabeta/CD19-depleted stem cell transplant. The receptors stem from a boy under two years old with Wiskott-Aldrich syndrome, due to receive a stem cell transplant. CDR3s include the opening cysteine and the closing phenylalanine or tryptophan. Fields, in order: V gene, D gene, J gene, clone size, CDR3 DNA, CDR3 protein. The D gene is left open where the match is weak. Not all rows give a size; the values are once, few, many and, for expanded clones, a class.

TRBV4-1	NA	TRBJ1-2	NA	TGCGCCAGCAGCCAAGACCGGTCAGGGGCCCAAGACTATGGCTACACCTTC	CASSQDRSGAQDYGYTF
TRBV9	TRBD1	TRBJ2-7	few	TGTGCCAGCAGCGTAGCACAGGGGAACGAGCAGTACTTC	CASSVAQGNEQYF
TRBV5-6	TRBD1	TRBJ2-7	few	TGTGCCAGCAGCCACCCCGGACAGGACCCCTACGAGCAGTACTTC	CASSHPGQDPYEQYF
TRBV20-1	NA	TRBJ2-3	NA	TGCAGTGCTAGGATGGCAGGTAGCACAGATACGCAGTATTTT	CSARMAGSTDTQYF
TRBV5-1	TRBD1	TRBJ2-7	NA	TGCGCCAGCAGCGGGACAGGGGGCACCGCCTACGAGCAGTACTTC	CASSGTGGTAYEQYF
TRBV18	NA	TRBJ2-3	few	TGTGCCAGCTCACTCTACCGGGACCGAGATTTCACAGATACGCAGTATTTT	CASSLYRDRDFTDTQYF
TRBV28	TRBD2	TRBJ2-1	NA	TGTGCCAGCAGGTATACTAGCGGGAGAATAAATGAGCAGTTCTTC	CASRYTSGRINEQFF
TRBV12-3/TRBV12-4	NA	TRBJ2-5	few	TGTGCCAGCAGGGCAGGAGGGAGCCCACAAGAGACCCAGTACTTC	CASRAGGSPQETQYF
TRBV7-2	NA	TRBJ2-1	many	TGTGCCAGCAGCTTAGAGGGCACTTACAATGAGCAGTTCTTC	CASSLEGTYNEQFF
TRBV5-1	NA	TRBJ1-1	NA	TGCGCCAGCAGCTTGGGGGGGGGCTTTGGCACTGAAGCTTTCTTT	CASSLGGGFGTEAFF
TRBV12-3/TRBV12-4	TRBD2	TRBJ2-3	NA	TGTGCCAGCAGACTAGCGGGAGGTCCAAATACGCAGTATTTT	CASRLAGGPNTQYF
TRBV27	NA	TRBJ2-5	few	TGTGCCAGCAGTCCACACCCTCTCCAAGAGACCCAGTACTTC	CASSPHPLQETQYF
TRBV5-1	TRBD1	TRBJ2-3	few	TGCGCCAGCAGCTTTTTCCGGGACAGGGGACTGGATACGCAGTATTTT	CASSFFRDRGLDTQYF
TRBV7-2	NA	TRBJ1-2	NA	TGTGCCAGCAGCTTCCGGCAGGGAGGAGTCGACTATGGCTACACCTTC	CASSFRQGGVDYGYTF
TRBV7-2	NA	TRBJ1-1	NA	TGTGCCAGCAGCTTACTGGGGGCCACTGAAGCTTTCTTT	CASSLLGATEAFF
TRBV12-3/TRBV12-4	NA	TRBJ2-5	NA	TGTGCCAGCAGTTTAGCTAGAGTGACCCAGTACTTC	CASSLARVTQYF
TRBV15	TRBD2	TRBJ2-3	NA	TGTGCCACCAGCAGAGGGGAGCGGGAGTACACAGATACGCAGTATTTT	CATSRGEREYTDTQYF
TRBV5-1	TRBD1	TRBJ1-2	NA	TGCGCCAGCAGCGTAAAGGGACTAGCGGGGGACAGGCCTCCCGCTAACTATGGCTACACCTTC	CASSVKGLAGDRPPANYGYTF
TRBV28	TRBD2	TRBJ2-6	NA	TGTGCCAGCAGTCCCGGACTAGCGGGAGGGCCGGTTCCTGGGGCCAACGTCCTGACTTTC	CASSPGLAGGPVPGANVLTF
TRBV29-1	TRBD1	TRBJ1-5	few	TGCAGCGTGGGGACAGGGCGTAATCAGCCCCAGCATTTT	CSVGTGRNQPQHF
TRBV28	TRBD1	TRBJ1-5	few	TGTGCCAGCACCCACGACAGGGGACTTCCCTTCTCCAATCAGCCCCAGCATTTT	CASTHDRGLPFSNQPQHF
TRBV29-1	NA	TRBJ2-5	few	TGCAGCGTTGTAAGGGTGGAAGAGACCCAGTACTTC	CSVVRVEETQYF
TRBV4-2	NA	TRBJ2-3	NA	TGTGCCAGCAGCCAGTCTTTTGGCAGGCTCACTAGCACAGATACGCAGTATTTT	CASSQSFGRLTSTDTQYF
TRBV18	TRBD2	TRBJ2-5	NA	TGTGCCAGCTCACCATATGGACTAGGTCAAGAGACCCAGTACTTC	CASSPYGLGQETQYF
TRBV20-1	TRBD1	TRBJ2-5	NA	TGCAGTGCTAGGAGGGGACAGAGCCAAGAGACCCAGTACTTC	CSARRGQSQETQYF
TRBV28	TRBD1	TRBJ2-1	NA	TGTGCCAGCAGCCTACTGGCCGACAGGGCAGTACAGTTCTTC	CASSLLADRAVQFF
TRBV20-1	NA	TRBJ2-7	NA	TGCAGTGCTACGCGACTAGTTCGTGGGTACGAGCAGTACTTC	CSATRLVRGYEQYF
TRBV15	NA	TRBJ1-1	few	TGTGCCACCAGCAGGGTGGGGGGCAGCACTGAAGCTTTCTTT	CATSRVGGSTEAFF
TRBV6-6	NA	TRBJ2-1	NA	TGTGCCAGCAGTTACGGGCAGGGGAATGAGCAGTTCTTC	CASSYGQGNEQFF
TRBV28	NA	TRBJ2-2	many	TGTGCCAGCAGTCGCGGGGAGCTGTTTTTT	CASSRGELFF
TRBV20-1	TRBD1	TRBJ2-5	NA	TGCAGTGCTAGCCGGGACAGCAACCATGAGACCCAGTACTTC	CSASRDSNHETQYF
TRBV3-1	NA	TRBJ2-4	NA	TGTGCCAGCAGCCCTTCGGGTGGTGTAGCCAAAAACATTCAGTACTTC	CASSPSGGVAKNIQYF
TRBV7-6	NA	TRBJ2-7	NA	TGTGCCAGCAGCGAAACAGACAGGACCTACGAGCAGTACTTC	CASSETDRTYEQYF
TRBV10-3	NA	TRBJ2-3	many	TGTGCCATCAGTGGCACGGCAGATACGCAGTATTTT	CAISGTADTQYF
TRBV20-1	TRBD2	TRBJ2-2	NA	TGCAGTGTGGCGGGAGCCCTCACCGGGGAGCTGTTTTTT	CSVAGALTGELFF
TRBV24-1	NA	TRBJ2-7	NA	TGTGCCACCAGTGAGGGGAATAGGTACGAGCAGTACTTC	CATSEGNRYEQYF
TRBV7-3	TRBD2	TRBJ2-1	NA	TGTGCCAGCAGCTTACGGACTAGCGGGACTAACAATGAGCAGTTCTTC	CASSLRTSGTNNEQFF
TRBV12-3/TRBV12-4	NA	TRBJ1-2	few	TGTGCCAGCAGTAAGAACGGGCAATCAAACTATGGCTACACCTTC	CASSKNGQSNYGYTF
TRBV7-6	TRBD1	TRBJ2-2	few	TGTGCCAGCAGGCTTGACAGGGATACCGGGGAGCTGTTTTTT	CASRLDRDTGELFF
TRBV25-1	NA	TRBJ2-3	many	TGTGCCAGCGCCACAGGGACAGATACGCAGTATTTT	CASATGTDTQYF
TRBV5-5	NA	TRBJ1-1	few	TGTGCCAGCAGCTATACAGGAGTGAACACTGAAGCTTTCTTT	CASSYTGVNTEAFF
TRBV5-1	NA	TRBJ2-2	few	TGCGCCAGTGAGGGGCTTTTAAACACCGGGGAGCTGTTTTTT	CASEGLLNTGELFF
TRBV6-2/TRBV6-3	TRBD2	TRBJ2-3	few	TGTGCCAGCAGTCCAGCGGGAGTCGGCACAGATACGCAGTATTTT	CASSPAGVGTDTQYF
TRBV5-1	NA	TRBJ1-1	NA	TGCGCCAGCAGCTGGGGGATTGGCCCTGGCACTGAAGCTTTCTTT	CASSWGIGPGTEAFF
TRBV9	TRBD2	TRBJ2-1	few	TGTGCCAGCAGTAAAGGGCGACCGAGCGGGAGGGTTTACAATGAGCAGTTCTTC	CASSKGRPSGRVYNEQFF
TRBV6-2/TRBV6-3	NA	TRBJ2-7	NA	TGTGCCAGCAGTTACTCGAAACCGAGCTACGAGCAGTACTTC	CASSYSKPSYEQYF
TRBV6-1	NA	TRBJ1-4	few	TGTGCCAGCAGCCGGGACCGGGCAACTAATGAAAAACTGTTTTTT	CASSRDRATNEKLFF
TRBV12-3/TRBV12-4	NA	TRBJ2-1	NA	TGTGCCAGCAGGCTTTTGAGTTACAATGAGCAGTTCTTC	CASRLLSYNEQFF
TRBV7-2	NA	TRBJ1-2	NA	TGTGCCAGCAGCCGCGATAGGGGGGCTAACTATGGCTACACCTTC	CASSRDRGANYGYTF